This TCR beta chain was identified during a study of neurological immune-mediated disorders (dated by TCRdb to between 2019 and 2020). Some background on the complete study: Peripheral blood TCR-beta repertoires from patients with HTLV-I-associated myelopathy (HAM/TSP), patients with multiple sclerosis, and healthy controls were compared in the study using UMI-based sequencing. The roughly 100 TCR-beta libraries included longitudinal samples, technical triplicates and paired sorted CD4+ and CD8+ T-cell subsets alongside PBMC samples. The cohort was made up of 65 to 75 subjects, consisting of roughly 14 HAM/TSP patients, around 35 multiple sclerosis patients and around 20 healthy controls. Longitudinal HAM/TSP donors and healthy donors each had 3 time-points at intervals of about 3-45 months.

Remarks on this clonotype: Its binding antigen is unknown. No much larger clone exists at a distance of one base, and base qualities are not known.

The time point label corresponds to: longitudinal time-point 3. For the unsorted PBMC libraries, 2 million PBMCs were stored in RNAlater at -80 degrees C until RNA extraction and were used to generate the libraries. Peripheral blood was subjected to Ficoll-Hypaque density gradient centrifugation to isolate PBMCs, which were then cryopreserved in liquid nitrogen. Sequences SGHRS (CDR1) and YFSETQ (CDR2) are obtained from the germline V gene. The CDR3 runs 14 residues from the cysteine to the phenylalanine. Of the read, only the CDR3 DNA is kept; its 42 bases are in frame from base 1. Relative to germline, V is 0 bases shorter and J is 9 bases shorter, with 10 bases between their ends. To synthesize cDNA, template-switch 5'RACE was performed with a primer carrying a 10-nucleotide random unique molecular identifier so that each TCR transcript was tagged. Every sequencing run yielded over 170 million TCR-beta sequences covering 15-18 subjects. Total RNA was extracted with the RNeasy kit. Using the KAPA Real-time Library Amplification kit, TCR-beta VDJ regions were amplified with primers for the TCR constant region and the 5'RACE anchor. A first PCR added sample indexes and Illumina adaptors, and a second PCR then raised library yield. After Ampure bead purification, the TCR product of roughly 650 bp was size-selected on a 2% E-gel SizeSelection system. Before pooling, library quality was assessed on a Bioanalyzer, concentration was determined with Qubit, and library quantification was performed with the Kapa Library Quantification kit. An Illumina HiSeq 2500 was used to sequence the libraries paired-end at 2 x 150 bp. To increase sequence diversity, roughly 25-31% phiX was spiked into each library pool. From the authors' description of their analysis: The UMI-based MiGEC pipeline processed quality-filtered reads and removed over 75% of raw TCR sequences during error correction. IMGT germline references were used for alignment of VDJ genes, and clonotypes were defined by a unique CDR3 amino acid sequence together with V-J genes. Clonal expansion, Shannon diversity and CDR3 relatedness were evaluated with VDJtools (CalcPairwiseDistances, ClusterSamples), while phylogenetic trees were built in CLCbio workbench. Clones with at least 8 unique UMIs were defined as expanded, with this threshold being based on coefficient-of-variation modelling across technical triplicates. The public reads were quality trimmed at Q25 with fastp and then assembled into clones with MiXCR by TCRdb, keeping productive beta chains. Each record represents a unique CDR3 protein, reported with the most common genes and DNA among its rows. TCRdb's processing, not the authors' own work, is the source of the V and J calls. This sample comprises around 100,000 distinct CDR3 sequences, more than 10% of them detected only once. Of the sample, 3.1% is held by the ten largest clones.

What the authors observed across the whole study: No identical CDR3 amino acid sequences were found to be shared among expanded clones across subjects, suggesting that TCR-beta repertoires were private in all groups. TCR clonal expansion was highest in HAM/TSP patients and lowest in MS patients, with MS patients falling below even healthy controls.

The V and J segments used are TRBV5-1 and TRBJ1-6; possibly the D gene is TRBD1, per 6 matching bases. This TCR derives from a female donor with HTLV-1-associated myelopathy (HAM/TSP). Sequencing input: PBMCs. CDR3 sequence: CASSLAGAGSPLHF. In nucleotides, the sequence is TGCGCCAGCAGCTTGGCAGGGGCTGGTTCACCCCTCCACTTT.